The clone carrying this TCR beta chain was found a few times. The sample is drawn from a study of blood T cell repertoires in COVID-19. Overall study: Acute-phase and convalescent COVID-19 samples originated in the United States, Italy and Spain. Sources were T cells, B-cell-depleted T cells, or PBMCs; the material itself was cDNA or gDNA.

Original handling: Amplified reference gene primers provided the basis for estimating nucleated cell counts. Profiled with immunoSEQ multiplex PCR; TCRdb holds only in-frame clones, not every one. V and J calls plus clone size are reproduced from that table; the DNA served to infer D and trimming. Of some 73,000 clones in the sample, approximately 84% were seen once. V was pared by 4 bases and J by 1 base, with 19 bases between. The length of the CDR3 is 17 residues. Germline CDR1 MNHEY, CDR2 SVGEGT. The J gene is TRBJ1-1, the V gene TRBV6-2 or TRBV6-3; D unresolved. The receptor was derived from a human donor in a cohort sampled during active COVID-19. Sequencing used peripheral blood. CDR3 nucleotides: TGTGCCAGCAGTTCTGAAACTTTAAAACAGTCGAACACTGAAGCTTTCTTT. Protein sequence: CASSSETLKQSNTEAFF.